This TCR beta chain was sequenced during a study of Graves' ophthalmopathy and Graves' hyperthyroidism. General study findings and limits: Ophthalmopathy progression was predicted by the model at 60% to 71% sensitivity and approximately 72% specificity.

Germline V CDR1 and CDR2: MDHEN, SYDVKM. CDR3 size: 13 residues. Notes on this clonotype: Its specificity is not known.

Amplification targeted the TCR beta CDR3 regions, with RNA transcripts as the source material. RT-PCR in the first round used HTBI primers; a second-round multiplex PCR followed. TCRdb reprocessed the multiplex PCR reads via MiXCR and lists one record per CDR3 protein. The sample yields 170,000 or so distinct CDR3 sequences, roughly two fifths seen once. The gene calls are TRBV28 and TRBJ2-2; D gene ambiguous. Sequences were obtained from peripheral blood. This TCR was sampled from a woman between 35 and 50 years old with Graves' ophthalmopathy. DNA of the CDR3: TGTACCACCTCCGTGACGAACACCGGGGAGCTGTTTTTT. It encodes CTTSVTNTGELFF.